These T cell receptor beta chains were read from a single sample in a study of technical replicates of blood from several donors. The assay was immunoSEQ multiplex PCR, and TCRdb's table has in-frame clones only and misses some. There are fewer than 100,000 clones in the sample; less than 95% occur only once, and about 0.35% lies in the top ten. Sequenced sample: T cells isolated from PBMCs. The receptors originated from a human donor in good health. Each CDR3 is given with its conserved first and last residue. Fields, in order: clone size, V gene, CDR3 length, J gene, D gene, CDR3 protein, CDR3 DNA. A D gene is named only where the DNA matches it firmly. Only part of the rows carry a size: once, few, many, or a class if the clone is expanded.

>.|TRBV28|14|TRBJ1-4|.
CASSSRGGNEKLFF
TGTGCCAGCAGTAGTAGGGGGGGTAATGAAAAACTGTTTTTT
>.|TRBV18|15|TRBJ2-5|.
CASSQNSGDQETQYF
TGTGCCAGCTCACAAAATTCGGGAGATCAAGAGACCCAGTACTTC
>once|TRBV19|15|TRBJ2-7|.
CASSIQGLPQYEQYF
TGTGCCAGTAGTATCCAGGGCCTCCCCCAATACGAGCAGTACTTC
>.|TRBV10-3|16|TRBJ1-2|TRBD1
CAIHSGQGDFSDGYTF
TGTGCCATTCACTCGGGACAGGGGGATTTCTCCGATGGCTACACCTTC
>.|TRBV6-6|14|TRBJ2-5|TRBD2
CASRTDREVATQYF
TGTGCCAGCAGGACGGATCGGGAGGTCGCGACCCAGTACTTC
>.|TRBV19|14|TRBJ1-4|TRBD1
CASSPDRGGEKLFF
TGTGCCAGTAGTCCGGACAGGGGAGGAGAAAAACTGTTTTTT
>.|TRBV28|16|TRBJ1-5|.
CASSSIDSYSNQPQHF
TGTGCCAGCAGTTCCATCGACAGTTATAGCAATCAGCCCCAGCATTTT
>once|TRBV5-1|13|TRBJ2-1|TRBD2
CASGWTSNNEQFF
TGCGCCAGCGGATGGACTAGTAACAATGAGCAGTTCTTC
>.|TRBV7-8|16|TRBJ2-1|.
CASSYPVREYYNEQFF
TGTGCCAGCAGCTACCCGGTTAGGGAGTACTACAATGAGCAGTTCTTC
>.|TRBV15|17|TRBJ1-1|TRBD1
CATSPSGQGVISTEAFF
TGTGCCACCAGTCCCTCGGGACAGGGGGTTATAAGCACTGAAGCTTTCTTT
>.|TRBV2|13|TRBJ2-1|TRBD2
CARASGAYNEQFF
TGTGCCAGGGCTAGCGGAGCCTACAATGAGCAGTTCTTC
>.|TRBV4-2|16|TRBJ1-2|TRBD1
CASSQEGATGVRGYTF
TGTGCCAGCAGCCAGGAAGGGGCGACAGGGGTGCGAGGCTACACCTTC
>.|TRBV5-1|16|TRBJ2-7|.
CASSLSLSEVGYEQYF
TGCGCCAGCAGCTTAAGTCTTTCTGAGGTGGGCTACGAGCAGTACTTC
>.|TRBV7-9|14|TRBJ1-1|TRBD1
CASSYKTGRTEAFF
TGTGCCAGCAGCTATAAGACAGGGCGAACTGAAGCTTTCTTT
>.|TRBV9|15|TRBJ2-1|.
CASSGGTPNYNEQFF
TGTGCCAGCAGCGGGGGGACTCCCAATTACAATGAGCAGTTCTTC
>.|TRBV7-2|16|TRBJ2-3|TRBD2
CASSFKSGMGTDTQYF
TGTGCCAGCAGCTTCAAGAGCGGGATGGGCACAGATACGCAGTATTTT
>.|TRBV15|15|TRBJ2-3|.
CATSRERQPTDTQYF
TGTGCCACCAGCAGAGAAAGACAGCCGACAGATACGCAGTATTTT